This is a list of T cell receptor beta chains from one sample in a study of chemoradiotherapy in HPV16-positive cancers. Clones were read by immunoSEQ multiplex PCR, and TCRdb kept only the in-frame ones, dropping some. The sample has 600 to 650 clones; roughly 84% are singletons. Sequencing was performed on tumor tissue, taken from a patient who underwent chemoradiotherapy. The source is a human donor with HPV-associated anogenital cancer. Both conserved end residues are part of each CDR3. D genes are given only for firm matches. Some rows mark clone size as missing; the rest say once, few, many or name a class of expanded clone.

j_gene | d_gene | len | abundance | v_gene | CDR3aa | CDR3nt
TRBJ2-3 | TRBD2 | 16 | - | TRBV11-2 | CASRPYRGGLGDTQYF | TGTGCCAGCAGACCCTATCGGGGGGGGCTCGGGGATACGCAGTATTTT
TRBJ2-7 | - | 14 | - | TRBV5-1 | CASSQAGWENEQYF | TGCGCCAGCAGCCAGGCGGGCTGGGAAAACGAGCAGTACTTC
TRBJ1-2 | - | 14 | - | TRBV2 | CASSDRASNYGYTF | TGTGCCAGCAGCGATCGGGCTTCTAACTATGGCTACACCTTC
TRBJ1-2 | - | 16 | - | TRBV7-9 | CASSHNLHGKTYGYTF | TGTGCCAGCAGCCACAACCTACATGGAAAGACCTATGGCTACACCTTC
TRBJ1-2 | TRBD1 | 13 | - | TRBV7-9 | CASTGQMNYGYTF | TGTGCCAGCACGGGACAGATGAACTATGGCTACACCTTC
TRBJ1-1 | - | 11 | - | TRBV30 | CAWTWEGEAFF | TGTGCCTGGACCTGGGAGGGCGAAGCTTTCTTT
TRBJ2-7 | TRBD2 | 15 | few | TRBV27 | CASCRLAGCSYEQYF | TGTGCCAGCTGCCGACTAGCGGGCTGTTCCTACGAGCAGTACTTC
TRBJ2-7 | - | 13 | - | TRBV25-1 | CASSVGGAYEQYF | TGTGCCAGCAGTGTAGGTGGGGCCTACGAGCAGTACTTC
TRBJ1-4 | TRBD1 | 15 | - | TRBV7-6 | CASSPTTGKSEKLFF | TGTGCCAGCAGCCCCACGACAGGGAAGAGCGAAAAACTGTTTTTT
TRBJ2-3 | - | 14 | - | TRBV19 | CASSISGGGDTQYF | TGTGCCAGTAGTATTTCCGGGGGCGGGGATACGCAGTATTTT
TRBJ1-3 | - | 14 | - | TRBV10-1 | CASTPGDSGNTIYF | TGCGCCAGCACTCCTGGGGACTCTGGAAACACCATATATTTT
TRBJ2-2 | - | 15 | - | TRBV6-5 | CASSYGRGHTGELFF | TGTGCCAGCAGTTACGGCAGGGGCCACACCGGGGAGCTGTTTTTT
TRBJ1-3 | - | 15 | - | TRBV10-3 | CAISGQASSGNTIYF | TGTGCCATCAGTGGACAGGCCTCCTCTGGAAACACCATATATTTT
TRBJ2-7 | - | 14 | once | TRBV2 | CASSEAGASYEQYF | TGTGCCAGCAGTGAAGCGGGCGCTTCCTACGAGCAGTACTTC
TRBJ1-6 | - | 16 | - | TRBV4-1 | CASSVGQSSYNSPLHF | TGCGCCAGCAGCGTCGGACAGAGCTCCTATAATTCACCCCTCCACTTT
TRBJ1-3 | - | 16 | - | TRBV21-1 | CASSKIGLFLGNTIYF | TGTGCCAGCAGCAAAATCGGTCTTTTTTTAGGAAACACCATATATTTT
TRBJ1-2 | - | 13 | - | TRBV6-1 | CASSEQGNYGYTF | TGTGCCAGCAGTGAACAGGGGAACTATGGCTACACCTTC
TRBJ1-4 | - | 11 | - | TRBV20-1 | CSARRIEKLFF | TGCAGTGCTAGACGGATAGAAAAACTGTTTTTT
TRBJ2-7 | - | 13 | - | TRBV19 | CASSITETYEQYF | TGTGCCAGTAGTATCACAGAAACCTACGAGCAGTACTTC
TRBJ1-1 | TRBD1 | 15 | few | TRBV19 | CATRTGGWMNTEAFF | TGTGCCACTAGGACAGGAGGTTGGATGAACACTGAAGCTTTCTTT
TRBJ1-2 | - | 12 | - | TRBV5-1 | CASSDSDYGYTF | TGCGCCAGCAGCGACTCAGACTATGGCTACACCTTC
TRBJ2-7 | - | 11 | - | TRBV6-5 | CASSYNYEQYF | TGTGCCAGCAGTTACAACTACGAGCAGTACTTC
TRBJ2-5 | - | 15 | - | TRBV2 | CASRDPTRYQETQYF | TGTGCCAGCAGGGACCCCACGAGGTACCAAGAGACCCAGTACTTC
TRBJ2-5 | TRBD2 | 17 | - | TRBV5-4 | CASSLGLAGTRQETQYF | TGTGCCAGCAGCTTGGGACTAGCGGGGACTAGACAAGAGACCCAGTACTTC
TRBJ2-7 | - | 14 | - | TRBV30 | CAWTLAGRIYEQYF | TGTGCCTGGACGCTAGCAGGGAGAATTTACGAGCAGTACTTC
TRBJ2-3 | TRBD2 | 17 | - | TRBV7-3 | CASSPIPTSGGTDTQYF | TGTGCCAGCAGCCCCATACCCACTAGCGGTGGCACAGATACGCAGTATTTT
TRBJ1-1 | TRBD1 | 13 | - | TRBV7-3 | CASSLQGDTEAFF | TGTGCCAGCAGCTTACAGGGGGACACTGAAGCTTTCTTT
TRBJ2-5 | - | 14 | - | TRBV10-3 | CAVGLGGKQETQYF | TGTGCCGTAGGACTGGGGGGAAAACAAGAGACCCAGTACTTC
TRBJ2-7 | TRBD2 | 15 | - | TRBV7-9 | CASNPPGLAGDEQYF | TGTGCCAGCAACCCACCCGGGCTAGCGGGGGACGAGCAGTACTTC
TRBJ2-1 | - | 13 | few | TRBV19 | CASSGDRNNEQFF | TGTGCCAGTAGTGGGGACCGTAACAATGAGCAGTTCTTC
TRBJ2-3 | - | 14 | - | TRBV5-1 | CASSTGRTPDTQYF | TGCGCCAGCAGCACCGGACGGACACCAGATACGCAGTATTTT
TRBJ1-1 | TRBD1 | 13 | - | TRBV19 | CASWDRGFYEAFF | TGTGCCAGCTGGGACAGGGGGTTCTATGAAGCTTTCTTT
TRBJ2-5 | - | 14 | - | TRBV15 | CATSRALATGTQYF | TGTGCCACCAGCAGAGCCCTAGCTACAGGGACCCAGTACTTC
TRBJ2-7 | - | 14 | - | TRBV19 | CASSSRDGVYEQYF | TGTGCCAGTAGTTCCAGGGATGGAGTCTACGAGCAGTACTTC
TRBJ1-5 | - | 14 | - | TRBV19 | CASSIDRSVSAQHF | TGTGCCAGTAGTATCGACAGGAGCGTTTCAGCCCAGCATTTT
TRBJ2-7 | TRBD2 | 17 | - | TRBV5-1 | CASSSPAGGPFSYEQYF | TGCGCCAGCAGCTCCCCAGCGGGGGGGCCTTTCTCCTACGAGCAGTACTTC
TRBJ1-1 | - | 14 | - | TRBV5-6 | CASSLVGLVPEAFF | TGTGCCAGCAGCTTGGTGGGGCTGGTCCCTGAAGCTTTCTTT
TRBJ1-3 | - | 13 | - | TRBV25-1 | CASSRPGGNTIYF | TGTGCCAGCAGTCGGCCAGGTGGAAACACCATATATTTT
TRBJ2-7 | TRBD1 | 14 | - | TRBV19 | CASSTTGGPYEQYF | TGTGCCAGTAGTACGACAGGGGGCCCCTACGAGCAGTACTTC
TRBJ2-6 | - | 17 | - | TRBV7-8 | CASSRAHPQSRANVLTF | TGTGCCAGCAGCCGCGCTCACCCACAAAGTCGGGCCAACGTCCTGACTTTC
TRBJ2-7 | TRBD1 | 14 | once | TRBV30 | CAWSVRDRGREQYF | TGTGCCTGGAGTGTCCGGGACAGGGGGCGCGAGCAGTACTTC
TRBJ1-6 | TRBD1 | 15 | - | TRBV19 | CASSEDRDSNSPLHF | TGTGCCAGTAGCGAAGACAGGGATTCTAATTCACCCCTCCACTTT
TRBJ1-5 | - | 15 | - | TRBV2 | CASTPEGTSNQPQHF | TGTGCCAGCACCCCCGAGGGGACTAGCAATCAGCCCCAGCATTTT